This T cell receptor beta chain derives from a study of T cell repertoires in cytomegalovirus infection. Study at large: Both a matching HLA type and CMV infection were indicated by public TCR beta signatures.

TCRdb redid the calling of the reads with MiXCR, one entry per CDR3 protein. Of about 920,000 distinct CDR3 sequences listed, roughly 30% are singletons. CDR3 size: 18 residues. Trimming removed 5 bases at V and 1 base at J, with 22 bases between. Germline V lookup: CDR1 SEHNR, CDR2 FQNEAQ (reference sequence). This clonotype was seen more than once but under ten times. The antigen is not known. Sequenced material: cultured CD8+ T cells from PBMCs, taken from culture after CMV antigen stimulation. The sequence came from a human donor in good health (CMV status not recorded). Some clones in this sample may be carry-over from other donors' samples. V usage is TRBV7-9 and J usage is TRBJ2-3; D may correspond to TRBD1 or TRBD2 (5 bases each). The CDR3 DNA sequence: TGTGCCAGCAGCCGCCCCGGGGCACCCTTTGGGGGCACAGATACGCAGTATTTT. Translated: CASSRPGAPFGGTDTQYF.